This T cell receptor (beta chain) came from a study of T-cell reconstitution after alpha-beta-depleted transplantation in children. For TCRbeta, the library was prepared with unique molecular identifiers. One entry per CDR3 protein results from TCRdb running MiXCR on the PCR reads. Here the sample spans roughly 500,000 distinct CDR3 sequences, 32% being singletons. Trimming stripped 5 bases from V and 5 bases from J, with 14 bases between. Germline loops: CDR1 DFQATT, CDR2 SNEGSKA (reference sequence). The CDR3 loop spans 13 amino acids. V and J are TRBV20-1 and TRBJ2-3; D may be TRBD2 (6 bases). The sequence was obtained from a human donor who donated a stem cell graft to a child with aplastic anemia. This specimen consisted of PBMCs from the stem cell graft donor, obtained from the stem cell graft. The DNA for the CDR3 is TGCAGTGCTGGTCACGAGGGAGGAGATACGCAGTATTTT. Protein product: CSAGHEGGDTQYF.